The sequence of this T cell receptor beta chain was determined in a study of molecular identifiers for immune sequencing clone quantification. Findings and caveats of the study: Identical TCR molecules can share a barcode, and this sharing could underestimate highly expanded clone sizes.

Bulk TCR library preparation followed previously described methods with listed TCR primers. TCRdb ran MiXCR on the PCR reads and lists one entry per CDR3 protein. The table shows a few hundred thousand distinct CDR3 sequences, with 24% occurring only once. Sorting defined naive CD8 T cells as CD8+CD4-CCR7+CD45RA+. V was trimmed by 4 bases and J by 5 bases, leaving 20 bases between them. This CDR3 comprises 16 residues. As regards this clonotype: Antigen specificity is unknown.

The sequencing input was naive CD8+ T cells from blood, with Jurkat cell RNA spiked in. Subset meaning: FACS-sorted CD8+CD4-CCR7+CD45RA+ naive T cells. This clonotype originated in a human donor in good health. Some libraries in this study had Jurkat cell RNA spiked in. The rearrangement uses TRBV12-3 or TRBV12-4 and TRBJ1-1; D is uncertain. CDR3 coding DNA: TGTGCCAGCAGTTCCCTGGTATGGAGCGTGAGAACTGAAGCTTTCTTT. Translation gives CASSSLVWSVRTEAFF.